This record concerns one TCR beta chain sequence. The sample originates from a study of cytomegalovirus exposure and HLA in healthy donors. This CDR3 is built from 14 residues. In germline, CDR1 is LNHDA, CDR2 SQIVND (reference sequence). V was trimmed by 1 base and J by 4 bases, leaving 10 bases between them. Researchers ran the PCR with 60 Vbeta and 13 Jbeta primers. Profiling relied on immunoSEQ multiplex PCR, and the TCRdb table lists in-frame clones only, not all of them. The sample yields 90,000 or so clones, 75% to 85% seen once. This chain joins TRBV19 and TRBJ2-5, with D possibly matching TRBD1 (5 bases). The sequence came from a man aged 25-45 years in good health and CMV-seropositive. Sequenced: PBMCs. CDR3: CASSIGQGIETQYF. The CDR3 nucleotides are TGTGCCAGTAGTATAGGGCAGGGTATAGAGACCCAGTACTTC.